This TCR beta chain was recorded in a study of T cells in Graves' hyperthyroidism and ophthalmopathy. Study observations and caveats: Ophthalmopathy stood apart from stable hyperthyroidism in a 13 V-J model. Blood also carried most thyroid clonotypes expanded above 0.001.

Per germline, CDR1 SGHAT and CDR2 FQNNGV. This CDR3 contains 16 residues. V lost 1 base, J lost 4 bases, and 14 bases lay in between. This clonotype was recorded many times. What it binds is not known. Researchers took RNA transcripts and amplified the TCR beta CDR3 regions from them. In the first-round RT-PCR of the TCR CDR3, the HTBI primer set was used. TCRdb ran MiXCR on the multiplex PCR reads and lists one entry per CDR3 protein. The sample carries about 740,000 distinct CDR3 sequences, 14% recorded once. The sequenced sample consisted of blood. The receptor comes from a young woman with Graves' hyperthyroidism. This chain joins TRBV11-2 and TRBJ2-1; D is possibly TRBD2 (5 bases). CDR3 amino acids: CASSLGRELNYNEQFF. For the CDR3, the DNA is TGTGCCAGCAGCTTAGGCCGGGAATTAAATTACAATGAGCAGTTCTTC.